This T cell receptor (beta chain) was sequenced in a study of regulatory T cells in long-lasting Graves disease. Researchers made TCR beta libraries by using iRepertoire HTBI primers and running Arm-PCR on CDR3 regions. Each CDR3 protein gets one entry after TCRdb re-called the multiplex PCR reads with MiXCR. This table holds 500,000 to 700,000 distinct CDR3 sequences, around 30% found once. Per the germline V gene, CDR1 is MNHGY and CDR2 is SVAAGI. This CDR3 region has 16 residues. V shed 2 bases and J shed 6 bases, with 14 bases lying between them. General observations from the study: Persistent Graves' patients showed less TCR diversity than newly diagnosed ones.

To note about this clonotype: Its antigen is still unknown.

Time point noted: persistent/refractory GD, antithyroid drugs over 5 years with positive TRAb. RNA extracted from PBMCs served as the sequencing template. EDTA tubes held approximately 10 milliliters of peripheral blood from each patient. The material was peripheral blood mononuclear cells (PBMCs), obtained when the disease was refractory, from a patient treated with antithyroid drugs. The chain employs TRBV6-9 and TRBJ1-6, with D unresolved. This clonotype was obtained from a female donor with Graves disease. The chain's CDR3 is CASSYRTDFSNSPLHF. The CDR3 DNA reads TGTGCCAGCAGTTATCGGACGGATTTTTCTAATTCACCCCTCCACTTT.